This TCR beta chain was documented in a study of OX40 agonist ivuxolimab in advanced cancers. Study details: Dosing consisted of intravenous ivuxolimab at 0.01 to 10 mg/kg every 2 weeks.

Remarks on this clone: Its antigen is not known.

Only in-frame clones appear in the TCRdb table, and some are missing; sequencing was by immunoSEQ multiplex PCR. The table includes fewer than 90,000 clones, over 75% detected once. Samples were taken at baseline and on day 1 of cycles 4 and 7. Germline lookup yields CDR1 SGHDT and CDR2 YYEEEE. Trimming took off 1 base at V and 0 bases at J, with 11 bases between the two ends. The CDR3 is 15 amino acids. Broader study findings: More expanded clones were seen, on average, in CD8+ T cells than in CD4+. Antigens targeted by the expanded peripheral T cells were not determined.

The sample in question was CD4+ or CD8+ T cells sorted from blood, obtained in a trial of the OX40 agonist ivuxolimab. V and J are TRBV5-6 and TRBJ2-7; D uncertain. The receptor's source is an adult with an advanced solid tumor such as melanoma, head and neck, liver or kidney cancer. CDR3 in amino acids: CASSLPSAHSYEQYF. CDR3 sequence (DNA): TGTGCCAGCAGCTTGCCCAGCGCCCACTCCTACGAGCAGTACTTC.